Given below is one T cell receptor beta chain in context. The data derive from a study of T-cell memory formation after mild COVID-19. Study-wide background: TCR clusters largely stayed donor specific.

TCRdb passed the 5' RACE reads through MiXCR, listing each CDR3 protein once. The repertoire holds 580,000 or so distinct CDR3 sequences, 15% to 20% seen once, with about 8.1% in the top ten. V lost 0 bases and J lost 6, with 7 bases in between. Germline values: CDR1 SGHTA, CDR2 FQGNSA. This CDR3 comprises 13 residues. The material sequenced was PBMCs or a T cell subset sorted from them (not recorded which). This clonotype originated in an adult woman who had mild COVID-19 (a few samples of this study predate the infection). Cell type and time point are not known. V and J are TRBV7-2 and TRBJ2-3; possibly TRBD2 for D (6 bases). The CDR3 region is CASSLAREDTQYF. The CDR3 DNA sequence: TGTGCCAGCAGCTTAGCCCGGGAGGATACGCAGTATTTT.